These 7 T cell receptor beta chains were all obtained from the same sample, sequenced in a study of blood T cell repertoires in COVID-19. Using immunoSEQ multiplex PCR, the repertoire was profiled, and TCRdb retains in-frame clones only, with some absent. The sample yields 70,000 or so clones, around 89% seen once. Input material: peripheral blood. These receptors were collected from a man between 60 and 75 years old with acute or convalescent COVID-19.

This clone was picked up one time. The genes are TRBV7-6 and TRBJ1-5; D is perhaps TRBD1 (5 bases). This CDR3 region has 15 residues. Germline V gives CDR1 SGHVS, CDR2 FNYEAQ. Trimming cost V 1 base and J 4 bases, with 11 bases left between them. The CDR3 protein is CASSLVQGHNQPQHF. CDR3 bases: TGTGCCAGCAGCTTAGTTCAGGGCCATAATCAGCCCCAGCATTTT.

The chain recombines TRBV19 with TRBJ2-3; tentatively, D is TRBD2 (6 bases). There are 16 residues in the CDR3. Trimming cost V 2 bases and J 0 bases, with 12 bases left between them. Germline V gene data show CDR1 as LNHDA and CDR2 as SQIVND (reference sequence). The CDR3 here is CASSINRGTSTDTQYF. The DNA of the CDR3 is TGTGCCAGTAGTATAAATCGTGGGACTAGCACAGATACGCAGTATTTT.

This chain connects TRBV24-1 to TRBJ1-5; 7 bases agree with TRBD1. Per germline, CDR1 KGHDR and CDR2 SFDVKD. This CDR3 is 19 amino acids long. The ends lost 3 bases at V and 8 bases at J; junction bases unmatched: 21. CDR3 nucleotides: TGTGCCACCAGTGATGCTACAACCGGGACAGCTTTTGGGGATGAGCCCCAGCATTTT. This sequence encodes CATSDATTGTAFGDEPQHF.

This clone was seen a single time. The V call is TRBV12-3 or TRBV12-4, the J call TRBJ1-3; D might be TRBD1 (6 bases). CDR3 length equals 11 residues. The V and J ends lost 5 bases and 14 bases respectively, with 13 bases between them. CDR3 sequence (DNA): TGTGCCAGCAGTCCCAAGGGGGTCCTATATTTT. This gives the protein CASSPKGVLYF.

The chain recombines TRBV19 with TRBJ2-2, with TRBD2 as a possible D gene (6 bases). This CDR3 spans 17 amino acids. Trimming left V 5 bases short and J 1 base short, with 17 bases between. Germline V gene data show CDR1 as LNHDA and CDR2 as SQIVND (reference sequence). CDR3 residues: CASSPTPGTRNTGELFF. The CDR3 coding sequence is TGTGCCAGTAGTCCTACCCCCGGGACTCGGAACACCGGGGAGCTGTTTTTT.

This chain links TRBV6-6 with TRBJ1-3; 7 bases are shared with TRBD1. Germline V CDR1 and CDR2: MNHNY, SVGAGI (reference sequence). Trimming cost V 4 bases and J 2 bases; bases outside gene matches: 2. This CDR3 has 14 residues. The CDR3 coding sequence is TGTGCCAGCAGTTCCGACAGGGCTGGAAACACCATATATTTT. This encodes CASSSDRAGNTIYF.

The rearrangement links TRBV6-5 to TRBJ2-3; 9 positions agree with TRBD2. Germline loops: CDR1 MNHEY, CDR2 SVGAGI. V was pared by 6 bases and J by 2 bases, with 6 bases of the junction left unmatched. CDR3 size: 15 residues. The chain's CDR3 is CASRRLAVNTDTQYF. The CDR3 coding sequence is TGTGCCAGCAGAAGACTAGCGGTTAACACAGATACGCAGTATTTT.